The T cell receptor beta chain described here comes from a study of T cells in Graves' hyperthyroidism and ophthalmopathy (dated by TCRdb to between 2017 and 2020). Regarding the complete study: Peripheral blood was sampled at the time of initial diagnosis, prior to any treatment. The roughly 100 discovery patients were divided at random into training and test sets in a 7:3 ratio. In several Graves' hyperthyroidism patients, the study also compared T-cell repertoires from thyroid tissue with T-cell repertoires from blood. Following sampling, methimazole starting at 30 mg daily was given to hyperthyroidism patients, and high-dose intravenous methylprednisolone was given to ophthalmopathy patients. The paper reports TCR Vbeta CDR3 sequencing of some 140 peripheral blood samples: 43 ophthalmopathy, 70 to 85 hyperthyroidism and about 17 progressor patients. Whether ophthalmopathy could be predicted prospectively was tested in an independent validation cohort made up of under 20 hyperthyroidism patients plus 17 patients who later progressed to ophthalmopathy. To identify distinguishing TCR V-J signatures, a discovery cohort of 90 to 100 patients was used, comprising 43 with Graves' ophthalmopathy and approximately 57 with stable Graves' hyperthyroidism.

Stable Graves' hyperthyroidism was defined as no progression to ophthalmopathy during 18 months of follow-up. Hyperthyroidism patients were newly diagnosed, had a disease duration of under 2 months, and were aged 18 to 65 years. Exclusion was applied to patients with uncontrolled infections, other autoimmune diseases, pregnancy or lactation. Clinical symptoms, serum thyroxine and TRAb, thyroid ultrasound, and orbital computed tomography formed the basis for the diagnoses. PBMCs were separated from about 10 ml of fresh peripheral blood using Ficoll-Paque density gradient centrifugation. Trizol reagent was used to extract total RNA, and RNA quality was then checked on an Agilent 2100 Bioanalyzer. The CDR3, cysteine through phenylalanine, is 14 amino acids long. The only DNA kept is the CDR3, 42 bases in frame from the first base. Reading the germline V gene gives CDR1 MNHEY and CDR2 SVGAGI. The V and J ends are trimmed by 5 bases and 6 bases, leaving 16 bases between them.

General conclusions and limits of the study: Sample size was not statistically predetermined, and blinding of investigators to group allocation was not performed. In cross-validation, a model built on a 13 V-J signature told ophthalmopathy apart from stable hyperthyroidism with approximately 90% sensitivity and approximately 81% specificity, and in testing the same model reached 80%/75%. Most expanded thyroid clonotypes (frequency above 0.001) were also detected in blood, suggesting blood repertoires may reflect thyroid immune responses. In validation, progression to ophthalmopathy was predicted by the model with 55% to 71% sensitivity and roughly 72% specificity, a median of about 6.8 months before onset.

Amplification of TCR beta CDR3 regions was carried out from RNA transcripts. For the first round of RT-PCR on the TCR CDR3, the HTBI primer set was used together with the Qiagen OneStep RT-PCR kit. Libraries were constructed in a second round of multiplex PCR, after which size selection and purification were carried out. Libraries were sequenced paired-end with 100 bp reads on an Illumina HiSeq2000. In the source study's methods: SOAPnuke was used to process the raw data, throwing out any read that contained adapters or uncalled bases, had a mean Phred below 15, or lacked an exact constant-primer or identifier match. COPE v1.2.5 was used to merge the high-quality paired reads, and each unique nucleotide sequence was defined as a clonotype. MiTCR v1.1 was used to align the clonotypes against IMGT TRBV, TRBD and TRBJ reference segments. Only V-J combinations with frequency above 0.0001, covering roughly 99% of repertoires, were analysed. A TCS score was defined as the ratio between F50 (clonal expansion) and ExV (chaos), using BLOSUM62-based TCRdist between CDR3 peptides within each V-J. Welch's t-statistics and random forest reduced fewer than 600 V-J features to 13, which were used in a naive Bayes classifier (R e1071). The similarity between thyroid and blood repertoires was quantified using the Morisita-Horn index. The public reads were quality trimmed at Q25 with fastp and then assembled into clones with MiXCR by TCRdb, keeping productive beta chains. Every CDR3 protein is listed once, alongside the most common genes and DNA of its rows. None of the V and J calls come from the authors' own analysis; TCRdb made them. Recorded for this sample are hundreds of thousands of distinct CDR3 sequences; over 35% of them occurred a single time. About 8.9% of the sample rests with the top ten.

For this clonotype: This clone's antigen is unknown. Base-call qualities are not available, and no considerably larger clone is one nucleotide away.

The sequenced material came from blood. The receptor's source is a man younger than 30 with Graves' hyperthyroidism. This receptor chain uses TRBV6-5 and TRBJ1-2, with TRBD1 tentatively as D gene (6 bases match). The nucleotides read TGTGCCAGCAGTCCTCCTACAGGGACGGATGGCTACACCTTC. Its amino acids are CASSPPTGTDGYTF.